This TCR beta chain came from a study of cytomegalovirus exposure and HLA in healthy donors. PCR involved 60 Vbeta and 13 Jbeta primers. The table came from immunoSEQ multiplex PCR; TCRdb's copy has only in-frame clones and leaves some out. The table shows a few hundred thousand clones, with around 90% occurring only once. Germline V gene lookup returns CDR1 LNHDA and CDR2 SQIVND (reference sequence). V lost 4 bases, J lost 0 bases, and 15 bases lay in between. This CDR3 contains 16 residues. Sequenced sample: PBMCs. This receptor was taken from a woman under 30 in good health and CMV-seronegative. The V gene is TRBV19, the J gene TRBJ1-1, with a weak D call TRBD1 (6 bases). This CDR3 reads CASSTFSDSMNTEAFF. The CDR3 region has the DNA TGTGCCAGTAGTACTTTCTCGGACAGTATGAACACTGAAGCTTTCTTT. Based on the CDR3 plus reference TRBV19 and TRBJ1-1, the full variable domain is DGGITQSPKYLFRKEGQNVTLSCEQNLNHDAMYWYRQDPGQGLRLIYYSQIVNDFQKGDIAEGYSVSREKKESFPLTVTSAQKNPTAFYLCASSTFSDSMNTEAFFGQGTRLTVV.